This TCR beta chain stems from a study of beta chain features in type 1 diabetes. Study information: No patient-donor differences in age, gender, total cells or subset yield. Study-wide points: There was a possibility that cDNA sequencing over-represented cells with high TCR expression.

This clone was seen a few times. The antigen is undetermined. The CDR3 loop spans 16 amino acids. CDR1 is SGDLS and CDR2 is YYNGEE in the germline V gene. With 0 bases removed from V and 1 base from J, the gap between germline ends came to 12 bases. Expressed TCRB transcripts were sequenced because the isolated RNA had all been reverse transcribed beforehand. Generated by immunoSEQ multiplex PCR, the TCRdb table keeps only in-frame clones and is missing some. The sample yields a few hundred thousand clones, roughly 16% seen once. This chain joins TRBV9 and TRBJ2-3, with a weak D call TRBD2 (6 bases). The source material was naive CD4+ T cells from blood. This TCR came from a woman between 18 and 30 years old in good health. The CDR3 bases are TGTGCCAGCAGCGTAGCAAACTGGGGGGGCACAGATACGCAGTATTTT. Encoded protein: CASSVANWGGTDTQYF.